This TCR beta chain is drawn from a study of CD8 T cells in ankylosing spondylitis. General study results and limits: From matched ankylosing spondylitis synovial fluid, disease-linked clones were reportedly recovered at significantly enriched levels. Some of these motif variants have turned up before, in reports on reactive arthritis synovial fluid and blood. Made up of fewer than ten highly homologous variants, a TCR beta motif appeared characteristic of ankylosing spondylitis blood.

Trimming cost V 5 bases and J 10 bases, with 14 bases left between them. CDR1 is SGHTA and CDR2 is FQGNSA in the germline V gene. This CDR3 spans 12 amino acids. TCRdb re-called the 5' RACE reads with MiXCR, one entry per CDR3 protein. The sample consists of roughly 250,000 distinct CDR3 sequences, roughly 8.6% of them appearing once. This clonotype was recorded many times. Its antigen remains unidentified. The V gene is TRBV7-2, the J gene TRBJ1-1; D perhaps matches TRBD1 (6 bases). Input material: blood, either unsorted or a sorted T cell fraction (not recorded which). The clonotype comes from a male donor with ankylosing spondylitis or in good health (not recorded which). CDR3 sequence reads: CASSPTGLGAFF. The CDR3 region has the DNA TGTGCCAGCAGCCCCACAGGGCTTGGAGCTTTCTTT.